This entry features one T cell receptor (beta chain) sequence. Produced via immunoSEQ multiplex PCR; TCRdb's table is partial and in-frame only. The sample lists about 49,000 clones, about 92% occurring once. Germline assignment: CDR1 MGHDK and CDR2 SYGVNS. Trimming cost V 4 bases and J 2 bases, with 15 bases left between them. The CDR3 runs 15 residues. The data originate from a study of control samples from healthy donors and cancer patients. The source of this sequence is a man aged 30-40 years with colorectal cancer. The chain has TRBV25-1 and TRBJ2-7; D possibly matches TRBD1 or TRBD2 (5 bases each). Input material: PBMCs. In DNA form, the CDR3 reads TGTGCCAGCAGTGCCTCCGAGGGGACGCCCTACGAGCAGTACTTC. It specifies CASSASEGTPYEQYF.